These 25 T cell receptor beta chains came from one sample sequenced in a study of Graves' ophthalmopathy and Graves' hyperthyroidism. Scientists amplified the TCR beta CDR3 regions from RNA transcripts. A first-round RT-PCR used HTBI primers, followed by a second-round multiplex PCR. A single record per CDR3 protein comes from TCRdb applying MiXCR to the multiplex PCR reads. The sample records 350,000 to 450,000 distinct CDR3 sequences, over 20% being singletons. The sequenced material came from peripheral blood. The receptors were gathered from a woman aged 18-29 years with stable Graves' hyperthyroidism.

This clonotype was observed many times. The chain links TRBV6-2 or TRBV6-3 to TRBJ1-2; no clear D. CDR3 length: 13 amino acids. Germline-derived CDR1 and CDR2 are MNHEY and SVGEGT. V lost 7 bases to trimming and J lost 8 bases, with 17 bases between them. The CDR3 bases are TGTGCCAGCAAGTCGACCGACCTGGGGGGCTACACCTTC. Its protein is CASKSTDLGGYTF.

This clonotype was seen only a few times. The chain employs TRBV11-1 and TRBJ2-5; 9 positions match TRBD2. The germline CDR1 and CDR2 sequences are SGHAT and FQDESV (reference sequence). Trimming at V came to 1 base and at J to 2 bases, leaving 8 bases not matched to a gene. CDR3 size: 17 residues. This CDR3 reads CASSLDSASGTQETQYF. In nucleotides, the CDR3 is TGTGCCAGCAGCTTAGACTCCGCTAGCGGGACTCAAGAGACCCAGTACTTC.

This clonotype has at least ten counts. CDR3 in amino acids: CSARGDTNGYTF. DNA for the CDR3: TGCAGTGCTCGGGGGGATACGAATGGCTACACCTTC. The chain uses TRBV20-1 and TRBJ1-2; D might be TRBD1 (5 bases). V dropped 5 bases and J dropped 6 bases, with 13 bases sitting between them. CDR1 is DFQATT, CDR2 SNEGSKA, per germline (reference sequence). This CDR3 contains 12 residues.

This clonotype was detected ten times or more. The V and J genes are TRBV11-2 and TRBJ2-2; 9 bases fit TRBD1. J was trimmed by 3 bases and V by 4 bases; bases with no gene match: 6. This CDR3 is built from 16 residues. Germline V gene lookup returns CDR1 SGHAT and CDR2 FQNNGV. The CDR3 reads CASSSYRGRDTGELFF. CDR3 nucleotides: TGTGCCAGCAGCTCCTACAGGGGGCGCGACACCGGGGAGCTGTTTTTT.

This clonotype was seen just once. It may be a read error: a sequence one base away is much more abundant. This chain connects TRBV7-2 to TRBJ1-1, with D perhaps TRBD1 (5 bases). CDR1 SGHTA and CDR2 FQGNSA come from the germline V gene. There are 13 residues in the CDR3. Trimming took off 3 bases at V and 11 bases at J, with 16 bases between the two ends. CDR3 amino acids: CASSLLQEIHAFF. The CDR3 DNA reads as TGTGCCAGCAGCTTGTTACAGGAAATTCATGCTTTCTTT.

This clonotype was seen at least ten times. The J gene is TRBJ2-2, the V gene TRBV12-3 or TRBV12-4; the D is unclear. V lost 2 bases and J 1 base, leaving 8 bases between the germline ends. This CDR3 contains 15 residues. The CDR3 nucleotides read TGTGCCAGCAGTTTACAAGTAGGGAACACCGGGGAGCTGTTTTTT. It is translated as CASSLQVGNTGELFF.

This clonotype turned up a few times. The chain uses TRBV9 and TRBJ1-1, with D perhaps matching TRBD1 (5 bases). The CDR3 extends over 15 amino acids. V was shortened by 2 bases and J by 1 base, with 12 bases between the two germline ends. CDR1 is SGDLS and CDR2 is YYNGEE in the germline V gene. This CDR3 is CASSVSPGGNTEAFF. Written as DNA, the CDR3 is TGTGCCAGCAGCGTTTCCCCTGGGGGGAACACTGAAGCTTTCTTT. The variable domain in full, with the rest retrieved from reference TRBV9 and TRBJ1-1, is DSGVTQTPKHLITATGQRVTLRCSPRSGDLSVYWYQQSLDQGLQFLIQYYNGEERAKGNILERFSAQQFPDLHSELNLSSLELGDSALYFCASSVSPGGNTEAFFGQGTRLTVV.

The sample holds many counts of this clonotype. The chain employs TRBV6-2 or TRBV6-3 and TRBJ2-5, with D hard to call. Per germline, CDR1 MNHEY and CDR2 SVGEGT. This CDR3 is 13 amino acids long. Trimming removed 2 bases from V and 5 bases from J, with 9 bases in between. The CDR3 spells CASSYRLLETQYF. As DNA, the CDR3 is TGTGCCAGCAGTTACAGACTCCTTGAGACCCAGTACTTC.

At least ten counts were recorded for this clonotype. The chain links TRBV20-1 to TRBJ1-1; D possibly corresponds to TRBD1 (6 bases). The CDR3 totals 13 residues. The V and J ends lost 6 bases and 7 bases respectively, with 18 bases between them. Germline CDR1 DFQATT, CDR2 SNEGSKA (reference sequence). CDR3 nucleotide sequence: TGCAGTGCCTCGCCAGGGGTGGTCTTTGAAGCTTTCTTT. Translating it yields CSASPGVVFEAFF.

The chain recombines TRBV6-4 with TRBJ2-6; D is unresolved. V was cut by 4 bases and J by 3 bases, with 10 bases left in between. This CDR3 is 15 amino acids long. CDR1 is MRHNA and CDR2 is SNTAGT in the germline V gene. The CDR3 loop reads CASSVGFGGANVLTF. The DNA of the CDR3 is TGTGCCAGCAGTGTTGGGTTCGGTGGGGCCAACGTCCTGACTTTC.

J is TRBJ1-2 and V is TRBV27; D not certain. V was trimmed by 4 bases and J by 2 bases, leaving 14 bases between them. From germline, CDR1 is MNHEY and CDR2 SMNVEV (reference sequence). This CDR3 region has 15 residues. CDR3 in DNA: TGTGCCAGCAGTTCCCGGACTCCGCCCAACTATGGCTACACCTTC. Its protein product is CASSSRTPPNYGYTF.

The rearrangement uses TRBV11-2 and TRBJ2-7, with 10 bases fitting TRBD2. Germline V CDR1 and CDR2: SGHAT, FQNNGV. CDR3 length: 18 residues. V shed 2 bases, J shed 0 bases, and the junction held 10 bases outside the gene matches. The CDR3 DNA reads as TGTGCCAGCAGCTTAAGGCGACTAGCGGGTAGGAGCTCCTACGAGCAGTACTTC. Protein: CASSLRRLAGRSSYEQYF. The full variable domain, rest sourced from reference TRBV11-2 and TRBJ2-7, is EAGVAQSPRYKIIEKRQSVAFWCNPISGHATLYWYQQILGQGPKLLIQFQNNGVVDDSQLPKDRFSAERLKGVDSTLKIQPAKLEDSAVYLCASSLRRLAGRSSYEQYFGPGTRLTVT.

This clonotype was picked up many times. The chain carries TRBV11-2 and TRBJ2-5, with 9 bases that match TRBD2. The ends lost 6 bases at V and 3 bases at J; junction bases unmatched: 17. Germline-derived CDR1 and CDR2 are SGHAT and FQNNGV. This CDR3 comprises 18 residues. Here the CDR3 DNA reads TGTGCCAGCAGTTCTCAAAGGACTAGCGCCCCGTCCAAAGAGACCCAGTACTTC. It specifies CASSSQRTSAPSKETQYF.

This clonotype came up many times. This chain connects TRBV20-1 to TRBJ1-2; possibly TRBD1 for D (5 bases). Germline V gene data show CDR1 as DFQATT and CDR2 as SNEGSKA (reference sequence). V was clipped by 3 bases and J by 3 bases, with 14 bases between them. The CDR3 runs 14 residues. CDR3 sequence reads: CSARGQGNYYGYTF. The DNA for the CDR3 is TGCAGTGCTAGGGGGCAGGGTAATTACTATGGCTACACCTTC.

The J gene is TRBJ2-5, the V gene TRBV28, with D uncertain. This CDR3 comprises 14 residues. Germline CDR1 is MDHEN and CDR2 is SYDVKM. The ends were cut back, 5 bases at V and 5 bases at J, with 15 bases in the middle. CDR3 residues: CASSPWRRIETQYF. The DNA of the CDR3 is TGTGCCAGCAGTCCGTGGCGGAGAATTGAGACCCAGTACTTC.

The rearrangement links TRBV7-3 to TRBJ1-1; D unclear. The CDR3 spans 16 residues. The V end lost 4 bases, the J end lost 5 bases, and 20 bases lay between the germline ends. CDR1 SGHTA and CDR2 FQGTGA come from the germline V gene. CDR3 DNA: TGTGCCAGCAGCTCCTCGGCGGGAGACGTTGGGACTGAAGCTTTCTTT. Translated: CASSSSAGDVGTEAFF.

V gene TRBV5-1 combines with J gene TRBJ2-7; D is perhaps TRBD2 (5 bases). Germline V CDR1 and CDR2: SGHRS, YFSETQ. Trimming took off 0 bases at V and 2 bases at J, with 12 bases between the two ends. The CDR3 is 15 residues long. CDR3 protein: CASSLGAGEAYEQYF. The CDR3 nucleotides read TGCGCCAGCAGCTTGGGGGCCGGGGAAGCCTACGAGCAGTACTTC.

In this sample, this clonotype turned up many times. J is TRBJ2-7 and V is TRBV4-1; TRBD2 aligns across 11 bases. With V trimmed by 3 bases and J by 0 bases, 1 base remained unmatched. The CDR3 extends over 15 amino acids. Germline assignment: CDR1 MGHRA and CDR2 YSYEKL. Written as DNA, the CDR3 is TGCGCCAGCAGCCAGGGACTAGCGGACTCCTACGAGCAGTACTTC. Protein sequence: CASSQGLADSYEQYF.

This clonotype was found many times. Compared with germline, one end of the junction differs, possibly owing to a read error. This sequence joins TRBV7-9 and TRBJ2-7; D unresolved. CDR3 length: 15 residues. The germline CDR1 and CDR2 sequences are SEHNR and FQNEAQ (reference sequence). The CDR3 spells CASSLGADPAYEQYF. In DNA form, the CDR3 reads TGTGCCAGCAGCTTAGGGGCCGACCCCGCCTATGAGCAGTACTTC.

This clonotype showed up many times. The gene calls are TRBV18 and TRBJ2-2; D gene ambiguous. This CDR3 spans 15 amino acids. With 2 bases removed from V and 0 bases from J, the gap between germline ends came to 7 bases. Germline V CDR1 and CDR2: KGHSH, LQKENI. The DNA for the CDR3 is TGTGCCAGCTCACCATACTCGACGAACACCGGGGAGCTGTTTTTT. Translating gives CASSPYSTNTGELFF.

This clonotype came up a few times. V gene TRBV29-1 combines with J gene TRBJ2-2; the D gene is possibly TRBD2 (6 bases). With 5 bases removed from V and 7 bases from J, the gap between germline ends came to 11 bases. The germline V gene has CDR1 SQVTM and CDR2 ANQGSEA. This CDR3 region has 12 residues. The chain's CDR3 is CSVRGIRGELFF. CDR3 coding DNA: TGCAGCGTTCGGGGGATTCGCGGGGAGCTGTTTTTT.

J is TRBJ1-2 and V is TRBV5-1; 7 bases align to TRBD1. This CDR3 has 15 residues. Unmatched junction bases numbered 8, after V lost 1 base and J lost 5 bases. CDR1 is SGHRS and CDR2 is YFSETQ in the germline V gene. This chain's CDR3 is CASSLYGDSRYGYTF. Here the CDR3 DNA reads TGCGCCAGCAGCTTGTACGGGGACAGCCGATATGGCTACACCTTC.

The genes are TRBV6-1 and TRBJ1-5; D possibly corresponds to TRBD1 (6 bases). The germline V and J ends were trimmed by 1 base and 6 bases, with 13 bases remaining between them. This CDR3 region has 15 residues. The germline V gene has CDR1 MNHNS and CDR2 SASEGT. The CDR3 DNA sequence: TGTGCCAGCAGTGAAGTGCCGGGGGGCGGTCAGCCCCAGCATTTT. Protein product: CASSEVPGGGQPQHF.

This clonotype was picked up many times. This rearrangement joins TRBV5-1 to TRBJ1-1; D unresolved. The CDR3 is made up of 14 amino acids. Trimming left V 2 bases short and J 8 bases short, with 16 bases between. From germline, CDR1 is SGHRS and CDR2 YFSETQ. CDR3 residues: CASSFAGDKGEAFF. In DNA, the CDR3 is TGCGCCAGCAGCTTCGCCGGTGACAAGGGAGAAGCTTTCTTT.

Ten or more counts support this clonotype. The CDR3 region is CASSQVGTGTDEQYF. The CDR3 nucleotides read TGCGCCAGCAGCCAAGTCGGGACAGGGACTGACGAGCAGTACTTC. The rearrangement uses TRBV4-1 and TRBJ2-7; TRBD1 matches 9 bases. J was trimmed by 5 bases and V by 1 base; bases with no gene match: 6. The CDR3 has 15 residues. Germline lookup yields CDR1 MGHRA and CDR2 YSYEKL.